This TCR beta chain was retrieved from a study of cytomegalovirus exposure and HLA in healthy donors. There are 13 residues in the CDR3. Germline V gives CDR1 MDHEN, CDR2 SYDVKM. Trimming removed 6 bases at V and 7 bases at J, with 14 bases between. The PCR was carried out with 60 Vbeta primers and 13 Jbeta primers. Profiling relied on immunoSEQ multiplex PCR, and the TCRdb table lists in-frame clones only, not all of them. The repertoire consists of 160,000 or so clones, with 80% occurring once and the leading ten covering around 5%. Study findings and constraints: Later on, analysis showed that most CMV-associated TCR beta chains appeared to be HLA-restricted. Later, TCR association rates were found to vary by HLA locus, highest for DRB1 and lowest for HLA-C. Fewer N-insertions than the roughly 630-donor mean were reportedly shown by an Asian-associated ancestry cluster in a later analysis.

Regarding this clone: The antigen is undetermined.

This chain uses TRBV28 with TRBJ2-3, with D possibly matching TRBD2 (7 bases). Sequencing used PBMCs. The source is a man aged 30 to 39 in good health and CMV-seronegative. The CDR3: CASSSRGGNTQYF. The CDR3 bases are TGTGCCAGCAGCTCAAGGGGGGGGAATACGCAGTATTTT.